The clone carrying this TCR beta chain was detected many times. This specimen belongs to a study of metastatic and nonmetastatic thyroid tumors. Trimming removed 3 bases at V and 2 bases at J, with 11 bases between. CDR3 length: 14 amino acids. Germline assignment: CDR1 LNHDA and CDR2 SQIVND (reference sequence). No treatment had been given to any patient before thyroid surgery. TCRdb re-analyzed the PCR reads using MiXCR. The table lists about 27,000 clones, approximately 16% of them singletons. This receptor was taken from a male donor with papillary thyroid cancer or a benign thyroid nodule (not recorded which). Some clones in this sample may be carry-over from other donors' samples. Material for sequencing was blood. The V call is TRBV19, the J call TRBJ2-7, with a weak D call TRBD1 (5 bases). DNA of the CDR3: TGTGCCAGTAGTATGAGTCAGGGCCCCTACGAGCAGTACTTC. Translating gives CASSMSQGPYEQYF.